Sequencing of this T cell receptor beta chain was carried out in a study of CD8+CD57+ T cells in acquired aplastic anemia (dated by TCRdb to the late 2010s). Some background on the complete study: On average, sorted CD4+ and CD8+ cells yielded around 3.1 ug of extracted DNA, with a range of roughly 0.18 to 30 ug. A CD8+CD57+ expansion meant a frequency higher than the mean frequency seen in healthy subjects. The full study reports these points: Patients and healthy controls showed no significant difference in CD8+ Simpson's diversity (P=0.060). Twenty-nine CD8+ CDR3 sequences were found in both patients and controls but appeared to be highly expressed in patients and within the immunodominant clones of the patients.

Genomic DNA served as template for TCR beta VDJ combination and CDR3 sequence profiling. TCR repertoire sequencing was run on an Illumina HiSeq 2000. The study's own analysis went as follows. Repertoires were assessed using TRBV/TRBJ rearrangement plots, CDR3 size and DJ length profiles, and Simpson's diversity index. The most abundant DNA sequence in the deep sequencing data was defined as the immunodominant clone. CDR3 amino acid sequences were checked for sharing across subjects and were also compared against the VDJdb database and published repertoires. Clones were called with MiXCR by TCRdb after fastp trimmed the public reads at Q25, and only in-frame beta chains were retained. Rows merge per CDR3 protein into single entries with the most common DNA and genes. These V and J calls derive from TCRdb rather than the authors' analysis. A total of under 150,000 distinct CDR3 sequences appear in this sample, about 40% of them only once. The top ten constitute roughly 2.7% of the sample.

This clonotype was observed many times. Its cognate antigen has yet to be identified. No quality values exist for individual bases; no much larger clone is one base distant. V sheds 6 bases and J sheds 8 bases, leaving 11 bases between their ends. CDR1 and CDR2 are drawn from the germline V gene: SGHTA, FQGNSA. The CDR3 runs 13 amino acids, cysteine and phenylalanine included. The only DNA kept is the CDR3, 39 bases in frame from the first base. Patients chosen for sequencing had shown expansion of CD8+CD57+ cells by flow cytometry. All patients had severe acquired aplastic anemia diagnosed by International Study of Aplastic Anemia and Agranulocytosis and Camitta criteria. No therapy had been received by the patients at the time of blood sampling. In this study, sorted CD4+ and CD8+ T cells from the blood of healthy subjects and of severe aplastic anemia patients had their TCR repertoires deep-sequenced. In the USA, patient enrollment took place under clinicaltrials.gov protocols 00001620, 01623167, 00001397, 00071045, 00081523 and 00961064. Ficoll-Paque density gradient centrifugation was used to isolate peripheral blood mononuclear cells. Before DNA was extracted, CD4+ and CD8+ T cells were sorted using either FACS or magnetic beads.

The source material was sorted CD4+, CD8+, or CD8+CD57+ T cells (not recorded which) from PBMCs. This chain joins TRBV7-2 to TRBJ1-6, with TRBD1 as a weak D call on 6 bases. The sequence came from a human donor with aplastic anemia. The nucleotide sequence is TGTGCCAGCAGTATTAGGGGGGATTCACCCCTCCACTTT. Translated, it gives CASSIRGDSPLHF.